These 2 T cell receptor beta chains share one sample of origin, sequenced in a study of T cell responses to AZD1222 COVID-19 vaccine. Sequencing was performed with immunoSEQ multiplex PCR; in TCRdb, only in-frame clones are kept and a portion is missing. Among approximately 190,000 clones listed, more than 75% were seen once. The input for sequencing was peripheral blood, taken on day 0 of AZD1222 vaccination. The source of these receptors is an adult in good health.

The table lists this clone with a few counts. The gene calls are TRBV7-2 and TRBJ1-2; 8 bases are shared with TRBD1. The CDR3 spans 15 residues. The V and J ends lost 1 base and 6 bases, in that order; junction bases with no gene match: 7. From germline, CDR1 is SGHTA and CDR2 FQGNSA. CDR3 protein: CASSLVTWTGNGYTF. The CDR3 DNA is TGTGCCAGCAGCTTAGTCACCTGGACAGGGAATGGCTACACCTTC. The complete variable domain, with remaining parts taken from reference TRBV7-2 and TRBJ1-2, reads GAGVSQSPSNKVTEKGKDVELRCDPISGHTALYWYRQSLGQGLEFLIYFQGNSAPDKSGLPSDRFSAERTGGSVSTLTIQRTQQEDSAVYLCASSLVTWTGNGYTFGSGTRLTVV.

This clone was recorded only once. This rearrangement joins TRBV15 to TRBJ1-4; D ambiguous. V was clipped by 3 bases and J by 9 bases, with 35 bases between them. Germline CDR1 and CDR2: LNHNV and YYDKDF (reference sequence). The CDR3 covers 21 residues. CDR3 residues: CATSSEVPNSPTMQLMKKLFF. In DNA, the CDR3 is TGTGCCACCAGCAGTGAAGTCCCGAATAGCCCCACGATGCAACTAATGAAAAAACTGTTTTTT.